These 22 T cell receptor beta chains came from one sample sequenced in a study of control samples from healthy donors and cancer patients. Assay: immunoSEQ multiplex PCR; the TCRdb copy retains only in-frame clones and omits some. Of around 110,000 clones listed, over 90% are singletons. Sequencing used blood. The receptors derive from a man in his thirties or forties in good health.

The chain links TRBV6-5 to TRBJ2-5; D could derive from TRBD1 or TRBD2 (5 bases each). Trimming removed 8 bases from V and 7 bases from J, with 14 bases in between. This CDR3 spans 12 amino acids. The germline gives CDR1 MNHEY, CDR2 SVGAGI. The DNA for the CDR3 is TGTGCCAGCGGATCAGGGACCGCGACCCAGTACTTC. Translation: CASGSGTATQYF.

As DNA, the CDR3 is TGTGCCAGCAGGCTAGCGGTTTCCTACAATGAGCAGTTCTTC. The encoded protein is CASRLAVSYNEQFF. The J gene is TRBJ2-1, the V gene TRBV27; 7 bases match TRBD2. CDR1 MNHEY and CDR2 SMNVEV come from the germline V gene (reference sequence). The ends lost 6 bases at V and 1 base at J; junction bases unmatched: 3. The CDR3 is made up of 14 amino acids.

This sequence joins TRBV7-2 and TRBJ1-6, with D maybe TRBD1 (5 bases). This CDR3 is 14 amino acids long. V was shortened by 0 bases and J by 6 bases, with 6 bases between the two germline ends. Germline CDR1 SGHTA, CDR2 FQGNSA. The CDR3 reads CASSLATANSPLHF. The CDR3 region has the DNA TGTGCCAGCAGCTTAGCGACAGCTAATTCACCCCTCCACTTT.

This chain connects TRBV11-3 to TRBJ2-1, with a possible D match to TRBD2 (6 bases). This CDR3 is 17 amino acids long. V was pared by 1 base and J by 7 bases, with 20 bases between. In germline, CDR1 is SGHNT, CDR2 YENEEA. The DNA for the CDR3 is TGTGCCAGCAGCTTAGCCCAGGGACTGTCTACGGAAAATGAGCAGTTCTTC. Amino acid sequence: CASSLAQGLSTENEQFF.

In nucleotides, the CDR3 is TGTGCCAGTAGTATATGGGGGGCTGGGGCCAACGTCCTGACTTTC. This sequence encodes CASSIWGAGANVLTF. This chain uses TRBV19 with TRBJ2-6, with a tentative D call TRBD2 (6 bases). Trimming shortened V by 2 bases and J by 2 bases, and 7 bases separated the two germline ends. This CDR3 is 15 amino acids long. Germline CDR1 LNHDA, CDR2 SQIVND (reference sequence). Full variable domain (outside the CDR3, taken from reference TRBV19 and TRBJ2-6): DGGITQSPKYLFRKEGQNVTLSCEQNLNHDAMYWYRQDPGQGLRLIYYSQIVNDFQKGDIAEGYSVSREKKESFPLTVTSAQKNPTAFYLCASSIWGAGANVLTFGAGSRLTVL.

This chain joins TRBV4-1 and TRBJ2-1; TRBD1 might be the D (6 bases). Trimming took 4 bases from V and 4 from J, leaving 17 bases between them. Germline CDR1 and CDR2: MGHRA and YSYEKL. The CDR3 contains 16 residues. The CDR3 loop reads CASSPLWGTPYNEQFF. The CDR3 coding sequence is TGCGCCAGCAGCCCTCTCTGGGGGACACCATACAATGAGCAGTTCTTC.

CDR3 DNA sequence: TGTGCCAGCAGCCTCCGGGCTAGCGGGGGGTTAGATACGCAGTATTTT. It is translated as CASSLRASGGLDTQYF. J is TRBJ2-3 and V is TRBV5-8, with 11 positions matching TRBD2. The CDR3 is 16 amino acids. The germline V gene has CDR1 SGHTS and CDR2 YDEGEE. V shed 4 bases, J shed 5 bases, and the junction held 9 bases outside the gene matches.

This clone was counted only a few times. This chain connects TRBV12-3 or TRBV12-4 to TRBJ2-1; D gene uncertain. The CDR3 totals 11 residues. Trimming pared 6 bases from V and 7 bases from J, leaving 7 bases between. As DNA, the CDR3 is TGTGCCAGCAGCGGTCAAAATGAGCAGTTCTTC. The encoded protein is CASSGQNEQFF.

V and J are TRBV5-1 and TRBJ1-5; possible D gene TRBD1, 6 bases. The CDR3 length is 13 residues. V was shortened by 7 bases and J by 4 bases, with 12 bases between the two germline ends. Germline V gene data show CDR1 as SGHRS and CDR2 as YFSETQ. The CDR3 nucleotides read TGCGCCAGCGCTGGACAGTCAAATCAGCCCCAGCATTTT. Translating gives CASAGQSNQPQHF.

This clone was seen a single time. The chain employs TRBV18 and TRBJ2-4; 9 bases are a match to TRBD2. This CDR3 comprises 14 residues. The trim removed 3 bases at V and 6 bases at J, leaving 3 bases unmatched. Germline V gene sequence: CDR1 KGHSH, CDR2 LQKENI. The CDR3 DNA reads as TGTGCCAGCTCACCGGAACTAGCGGGAAACATTCAGTACTTC. Residues: CASSPELAGNIQYF.

This chain uses TRBV30 with TRBJ1-3; TRBD1 matches at 7 bases. Germline V gene sequence: CDR1 GTSNPN, CDR2 SVGIG (reference sequence). V lost 2 bases to trimming and J lost 0 bases; unmatched junction nucleotides: 7. CDR3 length: 16 residues. CDR3 protein: CAWSLRTGDSGNTIYF. In nucleotides, the CDR3 is TGTGCCTGGAGTTTACGGACAGGCGACTCTGGAAACACCATATATTTT.

The CDR3 sequence: CASSNRPQGSLSNEKLFF. In DNA, the CDR3 is TGTGCCAGCTCAAACCGACCTCAGGGGAGCCTAAGCAATGAAAAACTGTTTTTT. This chain joins TRBV18 and TRBJ1-4, with D tentatively TRBD1 (6 bases). Trimming took off 5 bases at V and 5 bases at J, with 24 bases between the two ends. This CDR3 spans 18 amino acids. Per germline, CDR1 KGHSH and CDR2 LQKENI.

V usage is TRBV10-1 and J usage is TRBJ1-1; a possible D gene is TRBD1 (5 bases). Germline V gene data show CDR1 as WNHNN and CDR2 as SYGVQD (reference sequence). The CDR3 sequence is 14 residues long. Trimming removed 6 bases from V and 0 bases from J, with 11 bases in between. CDR3 bases: TGCGCCAGCAGCGGGGGGAGATTGAACACTGAAGCTTTCTTT. Translation gives CASSGGRLNTEAFF.

The rearrangement uses TRBV6-5 and TRBJ1-1, with a tentative D call TRBD1 (5 bases). Germline V gene lookup returns CDR1 MNHEY and CDR2 SVGAGI. The germline V and J ends were trimmed by 7 bases and 4 bases, with 13 bases remaining between them. The CDR3 consists of 13 residues. CDR3 amino acids: CASKRGVITEAFF. In DNA form, the CDR3 reads TGTGCCAGCAAGCGGGGCGTTATCACTGAAGCTTTCTTT.

The V call is TRBV19, the J call TRBJ2-3; the D call may be TRBD1 or TRBD2 (5 bases each). Germline CDR1 reads LNHDA; CDR2 reads SQIVND (reference sequence). V lost 6 bases and J lost 6, with 25 bases in between. The CDR3 is 17 residues long. CDR3 nucleotides: TGTGCCAGTAGATCCGGGACCACACGCCACATGCCGGATACGCAGTATTTT. Translating gives CASRSGTTRHMPDTQYF.

The chain carries TRBV19 and TRBJ2-1, with 9 nucleotides matching TRBD2. CDR3 length equals 14 residues. From germline, CDR1 is LNHDA and CDR2 SQIVND (reference sequence). The V segment lost 8 bases and the J segment 7 bases; nucleotides outside the gene matches: 9. This CDR3 reads CASRGTSLLNEQFF. CDR3 sequence (DNA): TGTGCCAGTCGCGGGACTAGCCTCTTGAATGAGCAGTTCTTC.

The chain carries TRBV4-1 and TRBJ1-5, with no clear D. The germline V gene has CDR1 MGHRA and CDR2 YSYEKL. Trimming took off 1 base at V and 0 bases at J, with 10 bases between the two ends. This CDR3 region has 16 residues. The CDR3: CASSQVAGNSNQPQHF. The DNA of the CDR3 is TGCGCCAGCAGCCAAGTGGCAGGCAATAGCAATCAGCCCCAGCATTTT.

The rearrangement joins TRBV6-4 to TRBJ1-1; TRBD1 matches at 8 bases. Germline V gene sequence: CDR1 MRHNA, CDR2 SNTAGT. J gave up 4 bases and V 5 bases, and 3 bases lay outside the gene matches. The CDR3 has 13 amino acids. The CDR3 DNA reads TGTGCCAGCAGTTCGACAGGGGTCACTGAAGCTTTCTTT. Translated: CASSSTGVTEAFF.

This chain connects TRBV3-1 (or the pseudogene TRBV3-2) to TRBJ1-2; the match to TRBD1 covers 9 bases. V dropped 3 bases and J dropped 4; count of bases not matched to a gene: 9. The CDR3 runs 16 residues. CDR1 LGHDT and CDR2 YNNKEL come from the germline V gene (reference sequence). CDR3 bases: TGTGCCAGCAGCCATTCCCACGACAGGGGGGTCTATGGCTACACCTTC. Translation gives CASSHSHDRGVYGYTF.

This clone has more than one count but fewer than ten. The rearrangement joins TRBV5-1 to TRBJ1-4; tentative D call: TRBD1 (5 bases). The CDR3 consists of 14 residues. V lost 3 bases and J 4 bases, leaving 10 bases between the germline ends. Germline V gene data show CDR1 as SGHRS and CDR2 as YFSETQ. The CDR3 nucleotides read TGCGCCAGCAGCTACGCCGGGGGTAATGAAAAACTGTTTTTT. Translation: CASSYAGGNEKLFF.

This CDR3 is CASRPGATYGYTF. The CDR3 DNA reads TGTGCCAGCCGACCGGGGGCAACCTATGGCTACACCTTC. The rearrangement joins TRBV5-4 to TRBJ1-2, with D tentatively TRBD1 (6 bases). V lost 7 bases and J 4 bases, leaving 14 bases between the germline ends. There are 13 residues in the CDR3. Germline CDR1 and CDR2: SGHNT and YYREEE (reference sequence).

The chain couples TRBV11-3 to TRBJ1-1; no clear D. Germline CDR1 and CDR2: SGHNT and YENEEA. The CDR3 has 13 residues. V dropped 6 bases and J dropped 7 bases, with 15 bases sitting between them. The CDR3 region is CASSPQAGSEAFF. CDR3 nucleotide sequence: TGTGCCAGCAGTCCTCAGGCGGGCAGTGAAGCTTTCTTT.